This TCR beta chain was captured by sequencing in a study of blood T cell repertoires in COVID-19. Across the whole study: COVID-19 samples, acute and convalescent, were from the United States, Italy and Spain. PBMCs, B-cell-depleted T cells, or T cells provided the cDNA or gDNA that made up the material.

Germline-derived CDR1 and CDR2 are SQVTM and ANQGSEA. Trimming removed 4 bases from V and 3 bases from J; junction bases left unmatched: 4. The CDR3 is made up of 13 amino acids. Study processing details: Reference gene primer amplification yielded estimated nucleated cell counts. Here immunoSEQ multiplex PCR was the method, and the copy in TCRdb shows in-frame clones only, minus some. The V and J calls and clone size come from that table; D and trimming were worked out from the DNA. Here the sample spans about 190,000 clones, roughly three quarters being singletons. This chain uses TRBV29-1 with TRBJ2-7, with TRBD1 identical over 9 bases. This TCR derives from a man in his sixties with active or convalescent COVID-19. The material sequenced was peripheral blood. Here the CDR3 reads CSVVDRGGYEQYF. Written as DNA, the CDR3 is TGCAGCGTTGTCGACAGGGGGGGCTACGAGCAGTACTTC.